This paragraph reports one T cell receptor (beta chain). What it recognizes is unknown. The data belong to a study of monozygotic twins with inflammatory bowel disease. Overall study results and limits: A single strong IBD-associated signal or clonotype was not supported by the findings. Among IBD patients, fewer clonotypes were shared with others than among healthy twins, especially with disease activity.

Per-sample cDNA came from eight separate reactions. During cDNA synthesis, UMIs that each contained a 6-nucleotide sample barcode were added by means of template switching. From its re-call of the 5' RACE reads, TCRdb lists each CDR3 protein once, without DNA. In total, the table holds around 450,000 distinct CDR3 sequences. CDR3 length equals 17 residues. CDR1 is LNHDA, CDR2 SQIVND, per germline (reference sequence). The sample consisted of blood. This receptor was identified in a human donor with ulcerative colitis or Crohn's disease, or a healthy co-twin of an affected twin (not recorded which). This chain uses TRBV19 with TRBJ1-3. The CDR3 here is CASSIREMVISGNTIYF.